This T cell receptor (beta chain) was recovered during a study of T cell responses to AZD1222 COVID-19 vaccine. V lost 3 bases and J 1 base, leaving 18 bases between the germline ends. Germline CDR1 and CDR2: LGHDT and YNNKEL (reference sequence). CDR3 length: 18 amino acids. Method: immunoSEQ multiplex PCR; TCRdb's copy keeps in-frame clones and lacks some. The sample lists under 100,000 clones, 89% occurring once. The sample was peripheral blood, taken 28 days after the second AZD1222 dose. This clonotype was sampled from an adult who received the AZD1222 COVID-19 vaccine. The gene calls are TRBV3-1 (or the pseudogene TRBV3-2) and TRBJ1-4; D remains ambiguous. The CDR3 sequence: CASSQDGFSPQTNEKLFF. Written as DNA, the CDR3 is TGTGCCAGCAGCCAGGACGGGTTTTCTCCCCAAACTAATGAAAAACTGTTTTTT.